One and the same sample provided the 15 T cell receptor beta chains below, sequenced in a study of T-cell memory formation after mild COVID-19. Using its own MiXCR run on the 5' RACE reads, TCRdb lists one record per CDR3 protein. The sample carries about 140,000 distinct CDR3 sequences, 13% to 15% recorded once. The sequenced material came from PBMCs or a T cell subset sorted from them (not recorded which). Receptors originate from an adult woman who had mild COVID-19 (a few samples of this study predate the infection). Cell type and time point are not known.

In its sample, this clonotype was seen a few times. V is TRBV4-1 and J is TRBJ2-2; D remains ambiguous. The germline CDR1 and CDR2 sequences are MGHRA and YSYEKL. Trimming took off 5 bases at V and 7 bases at J, with 8 bases between the two ends. The CDR3 length is 12 residues. The CDR3 is CASSVGIGELFF. The CDR3 coding sequence is TGCGCCAGCAGCGTGGGGATCGGGGAGCTGTTTTTT.

This clonotype was picked up many times. The genes are TRBV6-5 and TRBJ2-5; D might be TRBD2 (6 bases). There are 16 residues in the CDR3. The germline V and J ends were trimmed by 5 bases and 5 bases, with 21 bases remaining between them. CDR1 is MNHEY, CDR2 SVGAGI, per germline. Here the CDR3 reads CASSTYGTRLRETQYF. In nucleotides, the CDR3 is TGTGCCAGCAGTACTTATGGGACTCGCCTTCGGGAGACCCAGTACTTC.

The V call is TRBV4-1, the J call TRBJ2-2, with D maybe TRBD2 (5 bases). Trimming took off 8 bases at V and 1 base at J, with 5 bases between the two ends. The length of the CDR3 is 12 residues. Looked up from germline, CDR1 is MGHRA and CDR2 is YSYEKL. The CDR3 DNA is TGCGCCAGCGGACTGAACACCGGGGAGCTGTTTTTT. Translating it yields CASGLNTGELFF.

The chain carries TRBV19 and TRBJ2-1; 8 positions agree with TRBD2. With 0 bases clipped from V and 8 bases from J, the junction kept 6 bases outside the gene matches. In germline, CDR1 is LNHDA, CDR2 SQIVND (reference sequence). CDR3 length: 15 residues. CDR3 loop: CASSIDDGRADEQFF. DNA of the CDR3: TGTGCCAGTAGTATAGATGACGGGAGGGCCGATGAGCAGTTCTTC. The variable domain in full, with the rest retrieved from reference TRBV19 and TRBJ2-1, is DGGITQSPKYLFRKEGQNVTLSCEQNLNHDAMYWYRQDPGQGLRLIYYSQIVNDFQKGDIAEGYSVSREKKESFPLTVTSAQKNPTAFYLCASSIDDGRADEQFFGPGTRLTVL.

At least ten counts were recorded for this clonotype. The chain recombines TRBV7-6 with TRBJ2-3, with 7 bases matching TRBD2. Germline V lookup: CDR1 SGHVS, CDR2 FNYEAQ. The CDR3 has 17 amino acids. V shed 1 base and J 2 bases; nucleotides not matched to a gene: 9. CDR3 in amino acids: CASSLGWEGLNTDTQYF. The CDR3 nucleotides are TGTGCCAGCAGCTTAGGATGGGAGGGACTCAACACAGATACGCAGTATTTT. Looking up the rest from reference TRBV7-6 and TRBJ2-3 gives the full variable domain: GAGVSQSPRYKVTKRGQDVALRCDPISGHVSLYWYRQALGQGPEFLTYFNYEAQQDKSGLPNDRFSAERPEGSISTLTIQRTEQRDSAMYRCASSLGWEGLNTDTQYFGPGTRLTVL.

At least ten counts were recorded for this clonotype. The chain combines TRBV3-1 with TRBJ2-7; D is ambiguous. CDR1 LGHDT and CDR2 YNNKEL come from the germline V gene (reference sequence). V was shortened by 4 bases and J by 4 bases, with 8 bases between the two germline ends. There are 12 residues in the CDR3. CDR3 protein: CASSRTRYEQYF. The DNA for the CDR3 is TGTGCCAGCAGCCGGACCCGATACGAGCAGTACTTC.

This clonotype was counted ten times or more. The chain combines TRBV12-3 or TRBV12-4 with TRBJ1-1; 11 bases line up with TRBD1. Germline trimming cut 5 bases from V and 6 bases from J; bases unmatched to any gene: 5. This CDR3 has 14 amino acids. In DNA form, the CDR3 reads TGTGCCAGCAGTCTGGGACAGGGGGGGGCTGAAGCTTTCTTT. Its protein is CASSLGQGGAEAFF.

At least ten counts were recorded for this clonotype. V usage is TRBV7-9 and J usage is TRBJ2-7, with 7 positions matching TRBD1. V lost 3 bases to trimming and J lost 2 bases; unmatched junction nucleotides: 7. Germline V gives CDR1 SEHNR, CDR2 FQNEAQ (reference sequence). This CDR3 spans 15 amino acids. The CDR3 is CASSLQGDLTYEQYF. CDR3 in DNA: TGTGCCAGCAGCTTGCAGGGGGACCTTACCTACGAGCAGTACTTC. Variable domain in full (rest from reference TRBV7-9 and TRBJ2-7): DTGVSQNPRHKITKRGQNVTFRCDPISEHNRLYWYRQTLGQGPEFLTYFQNEAQLEKSRLLSDRFSAERPKGSFSTLEIQRTEQGDSAMYLCASSLQGDLTYEQYFGPGTRLTVT.

The table lists this clonotype with many counts. The V call is TRBV7-2, the J call TRBJ2-7, with TRBD2 identical over 9 bases. CDR1 and CDR2 (germline): SGHTA, FQGNSA. V lost 6 bases and J lost 3; bases outside the gene matches: 6. CDR3 length: 14 amino acids. The CDR3 bases are TGTGCCAGCAGGTTAATAGCGGGAGACTACGAGCAGTACTTC. Translating it yields CASRLIAGDYEQYF.

This clonotype showed up just a few times. This rearrangement joins TRBV7-8 to TRBJ2-1, with 11 bases fitting TRBD2. Germline V gives CDR1 SGHVS, CDR2 FQNEAQ. The CDR3 is made up of 17 amino acids. The V segment lost 4 bases and the J segment 3 bases; nucleotides outside the gene matches: 8. CDR3 DNA sequence: TGTGCCAGCAGCTCTCCGACTAGCGGGACCGACTACAATGAGCAGTTCTTC. Protein sequence: CASSSPTSGTDYNEQFF.

This clonotype appeared a few times. The CDR3 sequence is CAIRDGTGGKYEQYF. The CDR3 DNA follows: TGTGCCATCAGAGACGGGACAGGGGGCAAGTACGAGCAGTACTTC. The chain has TRBV10-3 and TRBJ2-7, with 12 bases identical to TRBD1. This CDR3 has 15 residues. The germline CDR1 and CDR2 sequences are ENHRY and SYGVKD. Trimming at V came to 6 bases and at J to 4 bases, leaving 7 bases not matched to a gene.

This clonotype was recorded a few times. This chain links TRBV10-3 with TRBJ2-7; 7 bases are shared with TRBD1. CDR1 is ENHRY, CDR2 SYGVKD, per germline. The CDR3 sequence is 15 residues long. V was clipped by 6 bases and J by 2 bases; unmatched bases: 10. CDR3 nucleotides: TGTGCCATCAGCTTAGCCGGGACAGCCACCTACGAGCAGTACTTC. It codes for CAISLAGTATYEQYF.

The rearrangement links TRBV19 to TRBJ2-7; no clear D gene. CDR1 is LNHDA, CDR2 SQIVND, per germline (reference sequence). V lost 3 bases and J 4 bases, leaving 7 bases between the germline ends. This CDR3 region has 12 residues. CDR3 amino acids: CASSMGRYEQYF. CDR3 bases: TGTGCCAGTAGTATGGGCAGATACGAGCAGTACTTC.

The gene calls are TRBV20-1 and TRBJ2-7; D assignment may be TRBD1 or TRBD2 (5 bases each). Germline CDR1 DFQATT, CDR2 SNEGSKA (reference sequence). The CDR3 extends over 12 amino acids. V gave up 5 bases and J gave up 5 bases, with 13 bases separating them. CDR3 DNA sequence: TGCAGTGCTCTGGGCGTGGGGGACGAGCAGTACTTC. Translating it yields CSALGVGDEQYF.

This clonotype was seen more than once but under ten times. The V and J genes are TRBV7-8 and TRBJ2-5, with TRBD2 as a possible D gene (5 bases). The length of the CDR3 is 14 residues. Per the germline V gene, CDR1 is SGHVS and CDR2 is FQNEAQ. Trimming took 1 base from V and 9 from J, leaving 15 bases between them. CDR3 DNA: TGTGCCAGCAGCTTAGTTGTGAGGACTGAGGCCCAGTACTTC. Residues: CASSLVVRTEAQYF.